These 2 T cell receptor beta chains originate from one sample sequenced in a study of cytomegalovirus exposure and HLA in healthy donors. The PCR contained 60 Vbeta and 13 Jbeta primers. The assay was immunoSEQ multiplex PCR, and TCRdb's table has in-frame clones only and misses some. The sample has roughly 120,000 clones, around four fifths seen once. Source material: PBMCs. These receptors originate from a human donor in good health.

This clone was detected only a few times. CDR3 nucleotide sequence: TGCGCCAGCAGTGTTGGCGGGGCCGCCCTATACACAGATACGCAGTATTTT. Its translation: CASSVGGAALYTDTQYF. This rearrangement joins TRBV10-1 to TRBJ2-3; TRBD2 is a possible D gene (6 bases). The length of the CDR3 is 17 residues. Between the trimmed V and J ends, which lost 4 bases and 2 bases, there was a span of 19 bases. Germline V gene sequence: CDR1 WNHNN, CDR2 SYGVQD (reference sequence).

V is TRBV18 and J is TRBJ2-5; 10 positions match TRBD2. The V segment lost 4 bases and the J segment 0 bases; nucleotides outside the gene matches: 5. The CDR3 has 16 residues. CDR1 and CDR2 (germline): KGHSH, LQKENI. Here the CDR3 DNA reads TGTGCCAGCTCACTCGATAGCGGGGGGTACCAAGAGACCCAGTACTTC. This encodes CASSLDSGGYQETQYF.